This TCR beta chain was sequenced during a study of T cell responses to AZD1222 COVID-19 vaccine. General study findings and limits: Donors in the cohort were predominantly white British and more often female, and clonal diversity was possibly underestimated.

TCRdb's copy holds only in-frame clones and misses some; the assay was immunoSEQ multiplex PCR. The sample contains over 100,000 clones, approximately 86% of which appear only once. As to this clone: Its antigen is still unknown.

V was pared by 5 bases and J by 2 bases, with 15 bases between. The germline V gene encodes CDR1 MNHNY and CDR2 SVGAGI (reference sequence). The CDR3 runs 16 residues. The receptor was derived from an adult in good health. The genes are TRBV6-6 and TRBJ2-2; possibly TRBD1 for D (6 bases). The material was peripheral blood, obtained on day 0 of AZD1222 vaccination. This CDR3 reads CASSPRDRPNTGELFF. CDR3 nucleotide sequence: TGTGCCAGCAGTCCTCGCGACAGGCCCAACACCGGGGAGCTGTTTTTT.